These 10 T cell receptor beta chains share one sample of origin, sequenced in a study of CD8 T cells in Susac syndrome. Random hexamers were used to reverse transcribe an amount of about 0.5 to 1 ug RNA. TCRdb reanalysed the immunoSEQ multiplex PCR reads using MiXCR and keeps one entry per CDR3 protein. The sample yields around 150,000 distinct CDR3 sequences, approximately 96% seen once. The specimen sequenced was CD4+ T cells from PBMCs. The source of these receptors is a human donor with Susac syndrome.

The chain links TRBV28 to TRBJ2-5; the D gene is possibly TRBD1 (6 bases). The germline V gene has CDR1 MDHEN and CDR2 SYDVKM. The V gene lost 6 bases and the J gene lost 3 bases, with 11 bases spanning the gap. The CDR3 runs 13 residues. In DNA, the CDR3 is TGTGCCAGCAGGGGGACATCGAAAGAGACCCAGTACTTC. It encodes CASRGTSKETQYF.

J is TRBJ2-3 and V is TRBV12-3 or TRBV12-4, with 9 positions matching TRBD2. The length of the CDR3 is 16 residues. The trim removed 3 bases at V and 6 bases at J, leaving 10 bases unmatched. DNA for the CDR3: TGTGCCAGCAGTTTCGGGACTAGCCAGGGAATGGATACGCAGTATTTT. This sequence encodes CASSFGTSQGMDTQYF.

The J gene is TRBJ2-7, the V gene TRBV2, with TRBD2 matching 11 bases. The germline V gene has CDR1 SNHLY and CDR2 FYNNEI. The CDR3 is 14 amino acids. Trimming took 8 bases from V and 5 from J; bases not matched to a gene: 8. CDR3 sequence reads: CASSITSGRDEQYF. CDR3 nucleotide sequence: TGTGCCAGCTCCATCACTAGCGGGAGAGACGAGCAGTACTTC.

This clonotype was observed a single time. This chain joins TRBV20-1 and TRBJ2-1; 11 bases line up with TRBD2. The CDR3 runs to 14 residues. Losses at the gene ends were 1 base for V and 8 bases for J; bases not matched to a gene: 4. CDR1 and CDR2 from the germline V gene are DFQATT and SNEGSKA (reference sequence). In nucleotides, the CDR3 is TGCAGTGCTAGAGTTAGCGGGGGGGCCGATGAGCAGTTCTTC. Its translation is CSARVSGGADEQFF.

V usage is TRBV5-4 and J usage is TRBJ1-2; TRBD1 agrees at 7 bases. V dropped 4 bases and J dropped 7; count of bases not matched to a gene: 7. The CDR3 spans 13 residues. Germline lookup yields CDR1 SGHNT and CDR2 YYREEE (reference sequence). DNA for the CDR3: TGTGCCAGCAGCGCTGACAGGGTCGGTGGCTACACCTTC. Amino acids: CASSADRVGGYTF. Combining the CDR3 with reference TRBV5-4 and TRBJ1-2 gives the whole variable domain ETGVTQSPTHLIKTRGQQVTLRCSSQSGHNTVSWYQQALGQGPQFIFQYYREEENGRGNFPPRFSGLQFPNYSSELNVNALELDDSALYLCASSADRVGGYTFGSGTRLTVV.

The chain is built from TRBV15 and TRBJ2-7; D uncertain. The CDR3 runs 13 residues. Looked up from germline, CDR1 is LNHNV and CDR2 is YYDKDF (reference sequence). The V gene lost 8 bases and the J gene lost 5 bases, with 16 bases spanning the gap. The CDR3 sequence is CATALVPRDEQYF. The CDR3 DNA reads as TGTGCCACCGCCTTAGTACCCCGTGACGAGCAGTACTTC.

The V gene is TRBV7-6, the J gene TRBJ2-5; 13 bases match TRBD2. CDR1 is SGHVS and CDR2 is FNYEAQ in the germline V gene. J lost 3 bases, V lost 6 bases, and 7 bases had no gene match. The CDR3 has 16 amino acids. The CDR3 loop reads CASSNLGLAGEETQYF. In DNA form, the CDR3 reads TGTGCCAGCAGTAACCTAGGACTAGCGGGGGAAGAGACCCAGTACTTC.

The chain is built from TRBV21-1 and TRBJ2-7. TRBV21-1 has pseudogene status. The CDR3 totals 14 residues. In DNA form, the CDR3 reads TGTGCCAGCAGCAAAGAGGCCAGAAACTACGAGCAGTACTTC. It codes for CASSKEARNYEQYF.

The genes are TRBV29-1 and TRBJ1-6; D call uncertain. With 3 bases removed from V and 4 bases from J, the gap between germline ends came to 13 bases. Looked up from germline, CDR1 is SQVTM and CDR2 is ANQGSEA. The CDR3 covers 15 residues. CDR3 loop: CSVEAPAAYNSPLHF. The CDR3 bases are TGCAGCGTTGAGGCCCCCGCAGCTTATAATTCACCCCTCCACTTT.

CDR3 amino acids: CASSLGLAGEHEQFF. The CDR3 DNA sequence: TGCGCCAGCAGCCTAGGACTAGCGGGGGAGCATGAGCAGTTCTTC. The chain links TRBV5-1 to TRBJ2-1; TRBD2 matches at 13 bases. CDR1 and CDR2 from the germline V gene are SGHRS and YFSETQ. This CDR3 comprises 15 residues. V lost 4 bases and J lost 8; bases outside the gene matches: 6.